This is a list of T cell receptor beta chains from one sample in a study of CD8 T cells in ankylosing spondylitis. TCRdb re-called the 5' RACE reads with MiXCR, one entry per CDR3 protein. The sample carries fewer than 550,000 distinct CDR3 sequences, approximately 5.3% recorded once. Sequencing was performed on blood, either unsorted or a sorted T cell fraction (not recorded which). All receptors come from a male donor with ankylosing spondylitis. CDR3s include the opening cysteine and the closing phenylalanine or tryptophan. The D gene is left open where the match is weak. Clone size is not always given. Where it is, it says once, few, many or a class for expanded clones.

d_gene,abundance,len,v_gene,j_gene,CDR3aa,CDR3nt
NA,few,13,TRBV11-1,TRBJ2-5,CASSRGGMETQYF,TGTGCCAGCAGCCGAGGAGGAATGGAGACCCAGTACTTC
NA,NA,15,TRBV24-1,TRBJ1-5,CATSDAGPHNQPQHF,TGTGCCACCAGTGATGCGGGACCGCACAATCAGCCCCAGCATTTT
NA,few,15,TRBV4-3,TRBJ2-7,CASSQARVSSYEQYF,TGCGCCAGCAGCCAGGCCAGGGTGAGCTCCTACGAGCAGTACTTC
TRBD1,many,15,TRBV6-5,TRBJ2-2,CASSYGTGNAGELFF,TGTGCCAGCAGTTACGGGACAGGGAACGCCGGGGAGCTGTTTTTT
NA,many,13,TRBV5-1,TRBJ2-5,CASSLGVEETQYF,TGCGCCAGCAGCTTGGGGGTTGAAGAGACCCAGTACTTC
NA,many,15,TRBV9,TRBJ2-7,CASSVRGSGSYEQYF,TGTGCCAGCAGCGTAAGAGGTAGTGGATCCTACGAGCAGTACTTC
NA,many,17,TRBV28,TRBJ1-5,CASSSRTNLYSNQPQHF,TGTGCCAGCAGTTCTCGGACAAATCTATATAGCAATCAGCCCCAGCATTTT
NA,few,15,TRBV6-2/TRBV6-3,TRBJ2-7,CASRPRGQGSYEQYF,TGTGCCAGCAGACCCAGGGGACAAGGATCCTACGAGCAGTACTTC
NA,many,14,TRBV12-3/TRBV12-4,TRBJ1-2,CASRFGGIRAGYTF,TGTGCCAGCAGGTTCGGGGGGATTCGGGCTGGCTACACCTTC
NA,many,16,TRBV4-3,TRBJ1-5,CASSQDVTLSNQPQHF,TGCGCCAGCAGCCAAGATGTCACGCTTAGCAATCAGCCCCAGCATTTT
TRBD2,many,15,TRBV9,TRBJ2-1,CASSVSAGGYNEQFF,TGTGCCAGCAGCGTAAGTGCGGGGGGGTACAATGAGCAGTTCTTC
NA,few,14,TRBV7-8,TRBJ1-5,CASSFGQFNQPQHF,TGTGCCAGCAGCTTTGGACAGTTCAATCAGCCCCAGCATTTT
TRBD2,many,19,TRBV14,TRBJ2-7,CASTLKEGTSGELVYEQYF,TGTGCCAGCACTCTCAAGGAGGGGACTAGCGGTGAACTAGTCTACGAGCAGTACTTC
NA,many,14,TRBV11-2,TRBJ2-7,CASSLTIRGYEQYF,TGTGCCAGCAGCTTGACTATTAGGGGCTACGAGCAGTACTTC
NA,many,12,TRBV29-1,TRBJ2-5,CSVEDWRETQYF,TGCAGCGTTGAAGATTGGAGGGAGACCCAGTACTTC
TRBD2,NA,15,TRBV7-9,TRBJ2-1,CASSLRERSYNEQFF,TGTGCCAGCAGCTTGCGGGAGAGGTCCTACAATGAGCAGTTCTTC
TRBD2,many,14,TRBV20-1,TRBJ2-3,CSANRAGVTDTQYF,TGCAGTGCTAATCGAGCGGGGGTTACAGATACGCAGTATTTT
NA,NA,14,TRBV6-5,TRBJ2-7,CASSYSGRTGEQYF,TGTGCCAGCAGTTACTCGGGCCGAACGGGTGAGCAGTACTTC
NA,many,14,TRBV20-1,TRBJ1-1,CSARGGVGNTEAFF,TGCAGTGCTAGGGGCGGGGTAGGGAACACTGAAGCTTTCTTT
NA,many,15,TRBV4-2,TRBJ2-5,CASSHAGVRGETQYF,TGTGCCAGCAGCCACGCGGGAGTCAGGGGGGAGACCCAGTACTTC
NA,NA,17,TRBV12-2,TRBJ1-1,CANRFRGDRLNGTEAFF,TGTGCAAATCGCTTTAGGGGGGACAGACTGAACGGCACTGAAGCTTTCTTT
NA,many,13,TRBV20-1,TRBJ1-2,CSARDRGEWGYTF,TGCAGTGCTAGAGATCGGGGGGAGTGGGGCTACACCTTC
NA,NA,14,TRBV6-2/TRBV6-3,TRBJ2-3,CASSLGGPEDTQYF,TGTGCCAGCAGTTTGGGGGGGCCCGAAGATACGCAGTATTTT
TRBD1,many,15,TRBV25-1,TRBJ2-7,CASSSQDRARDEQYF,TGTGCCAGCAGTTCCCAGGACAGGGCGAGAGACGAGCAGTACTTC
NA,many,14,TRBV7-9,TRBJ1-2,CASSPDGSVYGYTF,TGTGCCAGCAGCCCCGACGGGTCAGTCTATGGCTACACCTTC
NA,many,11,TRBV10-1,TRBJ2-5,CASSHPGTQYF,TGCGCCAGCAGTCACCCCGGGACCCAGTACTTC
NA,NA,14,TRBV28,TRBJ1-2,CASSPAGQNYGYTF,TGTGCCAGCAGTCCGGCTGGACAGAACTATGGCTACACCTTC
TRBD1,many,17,TRBV5-1,TRBJ2-7,CASSSLSQDRSTYEQYF,TGCGCCAGCAGCTCCTTGTCCCAGGACAGGAGCACCTACGAGCAGTACTTC
TRBD1,many,16,TRBV11-1,TRBJ1-1,CASSTPGTAMNTEAFF,TGTGCCAGCAGCACCCCCGGGACAGCGATGAACACTGAAGCTTTCTTT
NA,many,15,TRBV7-9,TRBJ1-2,CASSLETWDNYGYTF,TGTGCCAGCAGCTTAGAAACCTGGGACAACTATGGCTACACCTTC
NA,many,12,TRBV7-9,TRBJ1-1,CASSERGGEAFF,TGTGCCAGCAGCGAGAGGGGTGGTGAAGCTTTCTTT
NA,NA,15,TRBV11-2,TRBJ1-4,CASSLLARGLEKLFF,TGTGCCAGCAGCTTATTGGCCAGGGGTTTGGAAAAACTGTTTTTT
NA,many,14,TRBV12-3/TRBV12-4,TRBJ1-1,CASSLGWEMGEAFF,TGTGCCAGCAGTTTGGGGTGGGAGATGGGTGAAGCTTTCTTT
TRBD2,NA,16,TRBV7-6,TRBJ2-7,CASSLATSGPSYEQYF,TGTGCCAGCAGCTTAGCCACTAGCGGACCCTCCTACGAGCAGTACTTC
TRBD2,many,15,TRBV5-1,TRBJ2-2,CASSQGTSFFGELFF,TGCGCCAGCAGCCAAGGGACTAGTTTCTTCGGGGAGCTGTTTTTT
NA,few,15,TRBV6-4,TRBJ1-2,CASSDYGSASYGYTF,TGTGCCAGCAGTGACTATGGTAGCGCTTCGTATGGCTACACCTTC
NA,many,14,TRBV7-2,TRBJ1-1,CASRFGTQNTEAFF,TGTGCCAGCAGGTTCGGGACACAGAACACTGAAGCTTTCTTT
TRBD2,many,16,TRBV18,TRBJ2-7,CASSPPGLAGGYEQYF,TGTGCCAGCTCACCACCCGGACTAGCGGGGGGCTACGAGCAGTACTTC
TRBD2,many,17,TRBV2,TRBJ2-1,CASSELGWREGRNEQFF,TGTGCCAGCAGTGAGCTTGGTTGGAGGGAGGGCCGGAATGAGCAGTTCTTC
TRBD1,NA,17,TRBV4-1,TRBJ1-1,CASSERDRGLVNTEAFF,TGCGCCAGCAGCGAGCGGGACAGGGGATTGGTGAACACTGAAGCTTTCTTT
NA,many,15,TRBV6-5,TRBJ2-7,CASSYRSIGVYEQYF,TGTGCCAGCAGTTATCGTAGTATCGGGGTCTACGAGCAGTACTTC
TRBD2,many,15,TRBV27,TRBJ2-1,CASRIGLAGDGEQFF,TGTGCCAGCAGAATCGGACTAGCGGGAGATGGTGAGCAGTTCTTC
TRBD1,NA,15,TRBV28,TRBJ2-2,CASSTPGTGTGELFF,TGTGCCAGCAGTACTCCCGGGACAGGGACCGGGGAGCTGTTTTTT
NA,few,16,TRBV5-1,TRBJ2-3,CASKEGGGGFTDTQYF,TGCGCCAGCAAAGAGGGTGGCGGCGGATTCACAGATACGCAGTATTTT
TRBD1,many,14,TRBV5-1,TRBJ2-5,CASSSTGVGETQYF,TGCGCCAGCAGCTCAACAGGGGTAGGAGAGACCCAGTACTTC
NA,many,13,TRBV6-5,TRBJ2-7,CASSYLVAGEQYF,TGTGCCAGCAGTTACCTGGTGGCCGGGGAGCAGTACTTC
NA,many,15,TRBV6-5,TRBJ1-5,CASSYTGALREPQHF,TGTGCCAGCAGTTACACGGGGGCCCTCAGAGAGCCCCAGCATTTT
TRBD2,NA,16,TRBV4-2,TRBJ2-3,CASSQGSGGTADTQYF,TGTGCCAGCAGCCAGGGCAGCGGGGGGACCGCAGATACGCAGTATTTT
TRBD2,few,13,TRBV7-2,TRBJ2-1,CASSQSSGLGQFF,TGTGCCAGCAGCCAATCTAGCGGGTTAGGGCAGTTCTTC
NA,many,13,TRBV29-1,TRBJ2-5,CSASDIARVTQYF,TGCAGCGCCTCGGACATTGCACGGGTGACCCAGTACTTC
NA,few,14,TRBV6-1,TRBJ1-2,CVVTPRGANYGYTF,TGTGTCGTGACCCCCCGGGGAGCTAACTATGGCTACACCTTC
TRBD1,many,13,TRBV6-1,TRBJ1-6,CASMQGANSPLHF,TGTGCCAGCATGCAGGGGGCTAATTCACCCCTCCACTTT
NA,many,13,TRBV7-8,TRBJ1-1,CASSLDSDTEAFF,TGTGCCAGCAGCTTAGATTCTGACACTGAAGCTTTCTTT
NA,many,15,TRBV28,TRBJ2-7,CASSLTASNSYEQYF,TGTGCCAGCAGTTTGACGGCATCCAACTCCTACGAGCAGTACTTC
NA,many,12,TRBV6-2/TRBV6-3,TRBJ2-2,CASTPTFGELFF,TGTGCCAGCACCCCGACGTTCGGGGAGCTGTTTTTT
TRBD2,few,15,TRBV20-1,TRBJ2-3,CSAREAGESTDTQYF,TGCAGTGCTAGAGAGGCGGGGGAGTCCACAGATACGCAGTATTTT
TRBD1,many,14,TRBV27,TRBJ2-7,CASRLGTASYEQYF,TGTGCCAGCAGGTTGGGGACAGCAAGCTACGAGCAGTACTTC
TRBD2,few,13,TRBV20-1,TRBJ2-1,CSGPSGSLTEQFF,TGCAGTGGCCCCAGCGGGAGTCTGACTGAGCAGTTCTTC